This record concerns one TCR beta chain sequence. Its target antigen remains unknown. No per-base quality is available; no much larger clone lies one base away. The sample comes from a study of blood T cell repertoires in COVID-19 (dated by TCRdb to 2020 to 2021). Turning to the overall study: Samples from collaborators originated in the United States, Italy and Spain and spanned both the acute and convalescent phases of COVID-19. The prospective study material was composed of cDNA or gDNA derived from T cells, B-cell-depleted T cells, or PBMCs. The dataset comprised deeply sampled blood TCRbeta repertoires from subjects exposed to, actively infected with, or recovered from COVID-19. A freely available public database, intended as a resource for researchers studying the immune response to SARS-CoV-2, is where the repertoires were released. Samples came from the ongoing ImmuneRACE study (first 160 participants) plus 1,254 subjects from 6 global collaborators. Sample metadata almost always included a de-identified subject ID, COVID-19 status, age in years and sex. Where HLA class I and class II types were available, the types were taken from metadata supplied by the sample provider, not from assay-based typing.

Between the V and J ends, shortened by 2 bases and 5 bases respectively, the junction contains 10 bases. Via the germline V gene, CDR1 is SGHTA and CDR2 FQGNSA. Reading from cysteine to phenylalanine, the CDR3 counts 15 amino acids. The only DNA kept is the CDR3, 45 bases in frame from the first base. The study at large found these results: The quantity of clinical and demographic metadata differed by source and by participant and was supplied without curation.

In the prospective study, participants were roughly 18 to 100 years old, resided in approximately 22 geographic areas of the United States, and were enrolled through a virtual design. Cohort assignment in the prospective study relied on participant-reported clinical history from a screening survey and a study questionnaire. A participant counted as exposed if, within 2 weeks of entering the study, that participant had been in contact with someone who had a PCR-confirmed or clinician-diagnosed COVID-19 case. Each participant in the prospective study had whole blood, serum and a nasopharyngeal or oropharyngeal swab collected by mobile phlebotomists. Prospective study participants could optionally give additional blood draws and questionnaires over an approximately two-month period. Prospective study blood samples were shipped either frozen or at room temperature before DNA extraction. TCRbeta CDR3 regions were amplified from genomic DNA using the immunoSEQ Assay, a bias-controlled multiplex PCR. Concerning the study's data processing: Nucleated cell counts per sample were estimated from amplification of reference gene primers within the assay. To quantify the absolute abundance of each unique TCRbeta CDR3 rearrangement, sequence reads were collapsed and filtered. For each sample, productive Simpson clonality was calculated as the square root of Simpson's diversity index over productive rearrangements. TCRdb limited this immuneACCESS table to in-frame rearrangements with V and J called. A share of clones is missing; checked studies link under half to unresolved V genes, and the rest is unexplained. The V and J calls and clone size were taken over from that table, and D and trimming were inferred from the DNA. In this sample the table shows 200,000 to 250,000 clones, about four fifths of which occur a single time. The ten largest clones take up 3.5% to 4% of the sample.

Recombination connected TRBV7-2 to TRBJ1-6; possibly the D gene is TRBD1, per 5 matching bases. Sequenced input: PBMCs or T cells enriched from blood (not recorded which). The clonotype originates from a woman in her thirties or forties who had been exposed to COVID-19. The nucleotide sequence reads TGTGCCAGCAGCTTATCCCAGGGTAATAATTCACCCCTCCACTTT. It codes for CASSLSQGNNSPLHF.